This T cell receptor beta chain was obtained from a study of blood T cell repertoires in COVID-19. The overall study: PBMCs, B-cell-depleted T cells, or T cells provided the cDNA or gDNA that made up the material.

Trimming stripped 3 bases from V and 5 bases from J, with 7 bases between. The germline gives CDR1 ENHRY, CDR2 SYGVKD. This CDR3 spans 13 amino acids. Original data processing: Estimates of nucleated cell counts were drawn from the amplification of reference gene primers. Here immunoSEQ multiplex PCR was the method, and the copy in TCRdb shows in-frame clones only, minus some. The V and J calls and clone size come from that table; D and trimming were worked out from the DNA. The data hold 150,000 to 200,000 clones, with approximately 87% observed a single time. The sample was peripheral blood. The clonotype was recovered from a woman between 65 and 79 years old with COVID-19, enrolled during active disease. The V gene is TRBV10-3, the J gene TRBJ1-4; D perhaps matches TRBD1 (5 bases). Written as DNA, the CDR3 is TGTGCCATCAGTGAACAGGAGAATGAAAAACTGTTTTTT. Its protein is CAISEQENEKLFF.